Below, 32 T cell receptor beta chains from the same sample are listed, as sequenced in a study of shared clonotypes between healthy human individuals. The data were produced by immunoSEQ multiplex PCR, yet TCRdb's version contains in-frame clones alone and is incomplete. The sample lists about a million clones, about 74% seen once, with approximately 1.5% in the top ten. The sample consisted of memory CD4+ T cells sorted from blood. The subset was: CD45RA-negative fraction. These TCRs come from a man between 18 and 29 years old in good health.

The rearrangement joins TRBV6-5 to TRBJ2-7; D gene unclear. Between the trimmed V and J ends, which lost 6 bases and 3 bases, there was a span of 12 bases. CDR3 length: 13 amino acids. CDR1 is MNHEY, CDR2 SVGAGI, per germline. CDR3 region: CASSPRRSYEQYF. CDR3 bases: TGTGCCAGCAGCCCCAGACGGAGCTACGAGCAGTACTTC.

The rearrangement uses TRBV6-5 and TRBJ1-5; D is possibly TRBD1 (6 bases). CDR1 and CDR2 from the germline V gene are MNHEY and SVGAGI. The CDR3 totals 12 residues. V was shortened by 6 bases and J by 5 bases, with 8 bases between the two germline ends. The CDR3 DNA follows: TGTGCCAGCAGGTCAGGGGATCAGCCCCAGCATTTT. This codes for CASRSGDQPQHF.

This clone was detected once. A much larger clonotype is one base distant, so this may be a read error. Other DNA sequences in this sample translate to the same CDR3. The rearrangement uses TRBV5-1 and TRBJ2-3; TRBD2 matches at 8 bases. Germline CDR1 reads SGHRS; CDR2 reads YFSETQ. This CDR3 has 15 amino acids. V shed 1 base and J 0 bases; nucleotides not matched to a gene: 1. Written as DNA, the CDR3 is TGCGCCAGCAGCTTGACTAGCGGCAGCACAGATACGCAGTATTTT. As protein: CASSLTSGSTDTQYF.

This clone was detected only a few times. This chain connects TRBV5-4 to TRBJ2-3, with D possibly TRBD2 on 6 matching bases. CDR3 length: 14 residues. The ends were cut back, 2 bases at V and 0 bases at J, with 7 bases in the middle. From germline, CDR1 is SGHNT and CDR2 YYREEE (reference sequence). The CDR3 region has the DNA TGTGCCAGCAGCTTCGGGACTAGCACAGATACGCAGTATTTT. Translated: CASSFGTSTDTQYF.

The chain combines TRBV25-1 with TRBJ1-2, with D unresolved. Trimming shortened V by 0 bases and J by 4 bases, and 9 bases separated the two germline ends. In germline, CDR1 is MGHDK, CDR2 SYGVNS. CDR3 size: 14 residues. The DNA for the CDR3 is TGTGCCAGCAGTGAATATTGGGCAGTCTATGGCTACACCTTC. It is translated as CASSEYWAVYGYTF.

The CDR3 coding sequence is TGTGCCAGCAGCTTTTATGGGGCAGGGGGCGTCAGTGGCTACACCTTC. Its translation: CASSFYGAGGVSGYTF. The chain joins TRBV7-9 to TRBJ1-2, with TRBD1 matching over 8 bases. There are 16 residues in the CDR3. V trimming: 3 bases; J trimming: 7 bases; junction bases outside the gene matches: 13. The germline CDR1 and CDR2 sequences are SEHNR and FQNEAQ (reference sequence).

V gene TRBV6-6 combines with J gene TRBJ2-7, with TRBD2 matching over 8 bases. Germline CDR1 and CDR2: MNHNY and SVGAGI (reference sequence). The trim removed 11 bases at V and 6 bases at J, leaving 3 bases unmatched. This CDR3 spans 10 amino acids. The CDR3 DNA sequence: TGTGCCGTAGGACTAGCCGAGCAGTACTTC. Protein product: CAVGLAEQYF.

This chain links TRBV15 with TRBJ2-7, with 7 bases aligning to TRBD2. Trimming cost V 5 bases and J 5 bases; bases outside gene matches: 9. CDR1 is LNHNV, CDR2 YYDKDF, per germline (reference sequence). The CDR3 runs 14 residues. For the CDR3, the DNA is TGTGCCACCAGCCAATTTGCGCGGGGGAACGAGCAGTACTTC. This codes for CATSQFARGNEQYF.

This rearrangement joins TRBV30 to TRBJ1-4; 11 bases are shared with TRBD1. The CDR3 is 15 residues long. CDR1 and CDR2 (germline): GTSNPN, SVGIG (reference sequence). V was clipped by 4 bases and J by 4 bases; unmatched bases: 5. CDR3 bases: TGTGCCTGGACCCCGGGGACAGGGGGTAATGAAAAACTGTTTTTT. Residues: CAWTPGTGGNEKLFF.

The V gene is TRBV6-5, the J gene TRBJ1-4; no reliable D call. The CDR3 is 13 residues long. Germline CDR1 and CDR2: MNHEY and SVGAGI. Trimming took 4 bases from V and 5 from J, leaving 8 bases between them. CDR3 sequence reads: CASSSKLNEKLFF. The CDR3 region has the DNA TGTGCCAGCAGTTCGAAGCTAAATGAAAAACTGTTTTTT.

This clone was detected only a few times. The chain has TRBV30 and TRBJ2-4, with D maybe TRBD2 (5 bases). This CDR3 comprises 16 residues. Germline assignment: CDR1 GTSNPN and CDR2 SVGIG (reference sequence). Trimming left V 3 bases short and J 5 bases short, with 20 bases between. The CDR3 sequence: CAWSVLGMGSQNIQYF. In DNA form, the CDR3 reads TGTGCCTGGAGCGTCCTCGGGATGGGGAGCCAAAACATTCAGTACTTC.

The J gene is TRBJ2-5, the V gene TRBV9, with a possible D match to TRBD1 (6 bases). The CDR3 is 13 amino acids. Germline CDR1 and CDR2: SGDLS and YYNGEE. Deletions cut 4 bases from V and 5 bases from J, with 12 bases between. The DNA for the CDR3 is TGTGCCAGCAGCTCCGCCAGGGGTGAGACCCAGTACTTC. Its translation is CASSSARGETQYF.

This clone appeared once. V gene TRBV6-5 combines with J gene TRBJ2-2; the match to TRBD1 covers 9 bases. The CDR3 has 15 amino acids. CDR1 is MNHEY, CDR2 SVGAGI, per germline. The junction had 4 bases not matched to a gene; V was cut back by 2 bases and J by 6 bases. CDR3 sequence (DNA): TGTGCCAGCAGTTACGGAAGACAGGGGGCCGGGGAGCTGTTTTTT. Translation gives CASSYGRQGAGELFF.

This chain connects TRBV5-5 to TRBJ1-4; D may be TRBD1 (6 bases). Trimming took 1 base from V and 11 from J, leaving 15 bases between them. Germline-derived CDR1 and CDR2 are SGHKS and YYEKEE (reference sequence). The CDR3 consists of 14 residues. The CDR3 region has the DNA TGTGCCAGCAGCTTGACCGGGGGCGTGGGGAAACTGTTTTTT. Translated: CASSLTGGVGKLFF.

This chain joins TRBV27 and TRBJ1-2; D not resolved. CDR3 length equals 11 residues. Germline V lookup: CDR1 MNHEY, CDR2 SMNVEV (reference sequence). V was trimmed by 6 bases and J by 7 bases, leaving 9 bases between them. CDR3 residues: CASRGFGGYTF. CDR3 coding DNA: TGTGCCAGCAGGGGGTTTGGTGGCTACACCTTC.

This clone was detected only a few times. V gene TRBV28 combines with J gene TRBJ1-1; 8 bases are a match to TRBD1. This CDR3 is built from 15 residues. Germline V gene lookup returns CDR1 MDHEN and CDR2 SYDVKM. V dropped 4 bases and J dropped 5; count of bases not matched to a gene: 9. In DNA, the CDR3 is TGTGCCAGCAGTTCCCAAGGGCAGGGGGCGACTGAAGCTTTCTTT. Its translation is CASSSQGQGATEAFF.

J is TRBJ1-1 and V is TRBV30; D is unclear. The ends were cut back, 0 bases at V and 3 bases at J, with 2 bases in the middle. Per germline, CDR1 GTSNPN and CDR2 SVGIG (reference sequence). The CDR3 extends over 11 amino acids. CDR3: CAWSVDTEAFF. CDR3 sequence (DNA): TGTGCCTGGAGTGTCGACACTGAAGCTTTCTTT.

The sample holds one count of this clone. The genes are TRBV7-6 and TRBJ2-2; 9 nucleotides align to TRBD1. The CDR3 covers 16 residues. CDR1 is SGHVS and CDR2 is FNYEAQ in the germline V gene. Trimming removed 6 bases from V and 4 bases from J; junction bases left unmatched: 9. Here the CDR3 DNA reads TGTGCCAGCAGTCCACCGGGACAGGGACTCACCGGGGAGCTGTTTTTT. As protein: CASSPPGQGLTGELFF.

This rearrangement joins TRBV10-2 to TRBJ1-1; no clear D. Trimming shortened V by 3 bases and J by 1 base, and 12 bases separated the two germline ends. The CDR3 spans 15 residues. In germline, CDR1 is WSHSY, CDR2 SAAADI. The DNA for the CDR3 is TGCGCCAGCAGTGATCAGCGGGTAACGAACACTGAAGCTTTCTTT. Translating gives CASSDQRVTNTEAFF.

The rearrangement joins TRBV6-6 to TRBJ1-4; a weak D match, TRBD1 (5 bases). The CDR3 sequence is 14 residues long. The germline CDR1 and CDR2 sequences are MNHNY and SVGAGI (reference sequence). V was cut by 6 bases and J by 7 bases, with 15 bases left in between. The CDR3 DNA is TGTGCCAGCAGCCGACTCAGGGAAGGTGAAAAACTGTTTTTT. It specifies CASSRLREGEKLFF.

This clone was recorded a few times. The chain recombines TRBV5-1 with TRBJ2-2; D unresolved. V lost 0 bases, J lost 4 bases, and 7 bases lay in between. CDR1 is SGHRS and CDR2 is YFSETQ in the germline V gene. The CDR3 spans 14 residues. CDR3 bases: TGCGCCAGCAGCTTGGAGGAGCCCACCGGGGAGCTGTTTTTT. Amino acid sequence: CASSLEEPTGELFF.

The CDR3, as DNA: TGTGCCTGGAGTGCGTACTATGGCTACACCTTC. It specifies CAWSAYYGYTF. The chain links TRBV30 to TRBJ1-2; D is unclear. The CDR3 length is 11 residues. Germline CDR1 is GTSNPN and CDR2 is SVGIG (reference sequence). Trimming removed 1 base from V and 3 bases from J, with 3 bases in between.

A note on this clone: The sample carries other DNA sequences with the same CDR3. The chain carries TRBV9 and TRBJ2-1; a possible D gene is TRBD1 (6 bases). Trimming pared 3 bases from V and 0 bases from J, leaving 10 bases between. The germline V gene has CDR1 SGDLS and CDR2 YYNGEE. The CDR3 spans 15 residues. CDR3 amino acids: CASSGTGFSYNEQFF. CDR3 sequence (DNA): TGTGCCAGCAGCGGTACAGGGTTCTCCTACAATGAGCAGTTCTTC.

The chain employs TRBV2 and TRBJ1-5, with 7 positions matching TRBD1. This CDR3 comprises 14 residues. CDR1 SNHLY and CDR2 FYNNEI come from the germline V gene. Trimming took 9 bases from V and 2 from J; bases not matched to a gene: 7. CDR3 nucleotide sequence: TGTGCCAGTACCGACAGGGTAGGCAATCAGCCCCAGCATTTT. Protein: CASTDRVGNQPQHF.

The rearrangement links TRBV11-2 to TRBJ2-7; D is perhaps TRBD1 (7 bases). Deletions cut 4 bases from V and 2 bases from J, with 15 bases between. CDR3 length: 15 residues. Germline CDR1 is SGHAT and CDR2 is FQNNGV. In DNA form, the CDR3 reads TGTGCCAGCAGCTCAGTGCGGGACAGCACCTACGAGCAGTACTTC. Translating it yields CASSSVRDSTYEQYF.

This clone was recorded a few times. This specimen includes other DNA sequences encoding the same CDR3. CDR3: CASTPGGDTQYF. DNA of the CDR3: TGTGCCAGCACCCCCGGCGGAGATACGCAGTATTTT. The chain employs TRBV2 and TRBJ2-3; D is uncertain. In germline, CDR1 is SNHLY, CDR2 FYNNEI. The CDR3 is 12 amino acids. V was cut by 7 bases and J by 5 bases, with 10 bases left in between. Combining the CDR3 with reference TRBV2 and TRBJ2-3 gives the whole variable domain EPEVTQTPSHQVTQMGQEVILRCVPISNHLYFYWYRQILGQKVEFLVSFYNNEISEKSEIFDDQFSVERPDGSNFTLKIRSTKLEDSAMYFCASTPGGDTQYFGPGTRLTVL.

This clone has more than one count but fewer than ten. The same CDR3 can be traced to other DNA sequences in this sample. The rearrangement links TRBV5-1 to TRBJ1-3; no definite D call. The V gene's germline CDR1 is SGHRS and CDR2 YFSETQ. The CDR3 runs 14 residues. V shed 0 bases and J shed 1 base, with 5 bases lying between them. CDR3 nucleotides: TGCGCCAGCAGCTTGGCCTCTTCTGGAAACACCATATATTTT. Translating gives CASSLASSGNTIYF.

The J gene is TRBJ1-2, the V gene TRBV5-4; D gene unclear. Trimming pared 4 bases from V and 0 bases from J, leaving 13 bases between. The CDR3 contains 15 residues. Germline V gene sequence: CDR1 SGHNT, CDR2 YYREEE (reference sequence). CDR3 amino acids: CASSPDPGANYGYTF. The CDR3 DNA follows: TGTGCCAGCAGCCCTGACCCGGGTGCTAACTATGGCTACACCTTC. The variable domain in full, with the rest retrieved from reference TRBV5-4 and TRBJ1-2, is ETGVTQSPTHLIKTRGQQVTLRCSSQSGHNTVSWYQQALGQGPQFIFQYYREEENGRGNFPPRFSGLQFPNYSSELNVNALELDDSALYLCASSPDPGANYGYTFGSGTRLTVV.

The genes are TRBV5-1 and TRBJ1-1; no clear D. Germline V gene lookup returns CDR1 SGHRS and CDR2 YFSETQ. Trimming removed 3 bases at V and 0 bases at J, with 15 bases between. The CDR3 sequence is 16 residues long. The CDR3, as DNA: TGCGCCAGCAGCTCTCCCGGCGGCAACCTGAACACTGAAGCTTTCTTT. This translates into CASSSPGGNLNTEAFF. Complete variable domain (other parts from reference TRBV5-1 and TRBJ1-1): KAGVTQTPRYLIKTRGQQVTLSCSPISGHRSVSWYQQTPGQGLQFLFEYFSETQRNKGNFPGRFSGRQFSNSRSEMNVSTLELGDSALYLCASSSPGGNLNTEAFFGQGTRLTVV.

There are a few counts of this clone. The CDR3 nucleotides are TGTGCCAGCAGCCCCGCACGGGGCAGCTTGTCTGGGGCCAACGTCCTGACTTTC. Its translation: CASSPARGSLSGANVLTF. The J gene is TRBJ2-6, the V gene TRBV5-6; D is tentatively TRBD1 or TRBD2 (5 bases each). The CDR3 loop spans 18 amino acids. Germline CDR1 reads SGHDT; CDR2 reads YYEEEE. Between the trimmed V and J ends, which lost 4 bases and 1 base, there was a span of 18 bases.

The genes are TRBV6-1 and TRBJ1-5, with 9 bases lining up with TRBD1. The V gene's germline CDR1 is MNHNS and CDR2 SASEGT. The length of the CDR3 is 17 residues. V trimming: 4 bases; J trimming: 2 bases; junction bases outside the gene matches: 9. This CDR3 reads CASSATGGTGGNQPQHF. CDR3 bases: TGTGCCAGCAGTGCCACAGGGGGCACGGGCGGCAATCAGCCCCAGCATTTT.

The chain combines TRBV27 with TRBJ1-6; weak D call: TRBD1 (6 bases). Between the trimmed V and J ends, which lost 0 bases and 9 bases, there was a span of 9 bases. Germline V gives CDR1 MNHEY, CDR2 SMNVEV (reference sequence). The CDR3 consists of 14 residues. The CDR3, as DNA: TGTGCCAGCAGTTTATCAGGGGGTGGTTCACCCCTCCACTTT. Amino acid sequence: CASSLSGGGSPLHF.